This is a list of T cell receptor beta chains from one sample in a study of T cell changes during pregnancy in multiple sclerosis. Clones were read by immunoSEQ multiplex PCR, and TCRdb kept only the in-frame ones, dropping some. The profile covers about 38,000 clones, with approximately 91% appearing a single time and 9% to 14% taken by the ten largest. Sequenced here: CD8+ T cells from peripheral blood mononuclear cells, sampled after pregnancy. The receptors originated from a female donor with multiple sclerosis, enrolled in a pregnancy study. Each CDR3 is given with its conserved first and last residue. A D gene is named only where the DNA matches it firmly.

d_gene,v_gene,j_gene,CDR3nt,CDR3aa
.,TRBV27,TRBJ2-1,TGTGCCAGCAGTTTTAGGGGGTTCGATGAGCAGTTCTTC,CASSFRGFDEQFF
.,TRBV19,TRBJ1-3,TGTGCCAGTAGCCTCGCGGCGGGGGAGAACACCATATATTTT,CASSLAAGENTIYF
.,TRBV9,TRBJ1-2,TGTGCCAGCAGCTACGGGAGCCTTCGCTATGGCTACACCTTC,CASSYGSLRYGYTF
.,TRBV2,TRBJ1-5,TGTGCCAGCAGTGAAGGGGGCAGGGGATATAGCAATCAGCCCCAGCATTTT,CASSEGGRGYSNQPQHF
TRBD2,TRBV6-1,TRBJ2-5,TGTGCCAGCAGTGAAGGGTGGGGGGGGGAAGAGACCCAGTACTTC,CASSEGWGGEETQYF
.,TRBV29-1,TRBJ1-2,TGCAGCGTTGAGGGGAGGCAGCCCGGTATTATTGGCTACACCTTC,CSVEGRQPGIIGYTF
.,TRBV9,TRBJ1-2,TGTGCCAGCAGCGTAGCCAATGGGGTACGTCCAGGGGACTATGGCTACACCTTC,CASSVANGVRPGDYGYTF
TRBD2,TRBV7-9,TRBJ2-6,TGTGCCAGCATAGAGGCTAGCGGTTCCTCTGGGGCCAACGTCCTGACTTTC,CASIEASGSSGANVLTF
.,TRBV5-4,TRBJ1-1,TGTGCCAGCAGCTTGGAAACAGGGCGCACTGAAGCTTTCTTT,CASSLETGRTEAFF
.,TRBV7-2,TRBJ1-4,TGTGCCAGCAGCTTAGCCGAGACAGGTGGGCTGTTTTTT,CASSLAETGGLFF
TRBD1,TRBV25-1,TRBJ1-1,TGTGCCACAAGGACAGGGAACACTGAAGCTTTCTTT,CATRTGNTEAFF
TRBD1,TRBV13,TRBJ1-5,TGTGCCAGCAGCTCGGGACAGGGGGGAAATCAGCCCCAGCATTTT,CASSSGQGGNQPQHF
TRBD1,TRBV7-9,TRBJ1-2,TGTGCCAGCAGCTTAGGGACAGGGGGCGTCGATGGCTACACCTTC,CASSLGTGGVDGYTF
TRBD1,TRBV28,TRBJ1-1,TGTGCCAGCAGTTGGGACAGCGCTGAAGCTTTCTTT,CASSWDSAEAFF
.,TRBV9,TRBJ1-4,TGTGCCAGCAGCGTAGGTTCCTGGGGAGAAGATGAAAAACTGTTTTTT,CASSVGSWGEDEKLFF